This T cell receptor beta chain is from a study of blood T cell repertoires in COVID-19. Study details: Donors in the United States, Italy and Spain gave samples during acute or convalescent COVID-19. Sources were T cells, B-cell-depleted T cells, or PBMCs; the material itself was cDNA or gDNA.

Per the authors' pipeline: Estimated nucleated cell counts came from reference gene primer amplification. The table came from immunoSEQ multiplex PCR; TCRdb's copy has only in-frame clones and leaves some out. The V and J calls and clone size were taken over from that table, and D and trimming were inferred from the DNA. The table lists roughly 150,000 clones, around 90% of them singletons. The sequenced sample was peripheral blood. The TCR sequence derives from a man aged 55 to 70 with acute or convalescent COVID-19.

CDR3 bases: TGTGCCAGTAGCAGGACAGGGTGGACTGAAGCTTTCTTT. Translating it yields CASSRTGWTEAFF. The rearrangement links TRBV19 to TRBJ1-1; TRBD1 agrees at 8 bases. V gave up 6 bases and J gave up 5 bases; unmatched junction bases: 5. CDR3 length: 13 residues. Per germline, CDR1 LNHDA and CDR2 SQIVND (reference sequence).